This is a list of T cell receptor beta chains from one sample in a study of T cell responses to AZD1222 COVID-19 vaccine. The method was immunoSEQ multiplex PCR; TCRdb's version includes in-frame clones alone and lacks a portion of them. This sample has 80,000 or so clones, with over 75% found just once. The sample here was peripheral blood, taken 28 days after the second AZD1222 dose. These receptors all come from an adult who received the AZD1222 COVID-19 vaccine. Both conserved end residues are trimmed from each CDR3. D genes are given only for firm matches.

D	V	CDR3
-	TRBV6-1	ASSEGSPGANVLT
-	TRBV11-3	ASRDGSYATIY
TRBD1	TRBV6-5	ASSFNHRGAPETQY
-	TRBV7-8	ASSLDGFLNSPLH
-	TRBV12-3/TRBV12-4	ASSPGLVYGYT
-	TRBV7-2	ASQRGGLYEQY
-	TRBV2	ASSVGGNNEKLF
-	TRBV5-1	ASSLGDTQY
-	TRBV25-1	ASSHGSNRAWDYEQY
-	TRBV6-5	ASSYAVSGANVLT
TRBD2	TRBV6-5	ASRKGTSGSYEQF
TRBD1	TRBV7-3	ASSLGPGQEVDEQF
TRBD1	TRBV9	ASSGGTGGLRDSPLH
TRBD1	TRBV27	ASSQGQGGSGYGYT
TRBD2	TRBV4-1	ASSQGLAGGPGIYEQY
-	TRBV7-9	ASSSGPQGGYT
-	TRBV24-1	ATSVTGSNGYT